The clone carrying this T cell receptor beta chain appeared a few times. Its antigen is as yet unknown. This record belongs to a study of cytomegalovirus exposure and HLA in healthy donors. About the research overall: About 84% of 300 to 450 genotyped donors fell in the Caucasian-associated ancestry cluster. Study results and limitations: In a later analysis, 15,000 to 20,000 TCR beta sequences were associated with HLA alleles at 0.05 false discovery rate. Serostatus for CMV was the only available immune exposure information.

The PCR made use of 60 Vbeta and 13 Jbeta primers. Method: immunoSEQ multiplex PCR; TCRdb's copy keeps in-frame clones and lacks some. The top ten hold almost 2.5% of the sample, which has 140,000 or so clones, less than 90% seen once. V was clipped by 2 bases and J by 0 bases, with 7 bases between them. The CDR3 is 14 residues long. Germline assignment: CDR1 LNHNV and CDR2 YYDKDF (reference sequence). This chain joins TRBV15 and TRBJ1-1; D gene ambiguous. Sequencing was performed on PBMCs. The sequence came from a boy aged 2-9 years in good health and CMV-seronegative. The CDR3 nucleotides read TGTGCCACCAGCAGACGGAGGATGAACACTGAAGCTTTCTTT. Its protein is CATSRRRMNTEAFF.